The clone carrying this T cell receptor (beta chain) was picked up many times. Its antigen remains unidentified. Germline CDR1 reads DFQATT; CDR2 reads SNEGSKA (reference sequence). V lost 1 base to trimming and J lost 7 bases, with 13 bases between them. This CDR3 has 13 amino acids. TCRdb analysed the RT-PCR reads with MiXCR anew, one entry per CDR3 protein. In the table there are 700,000 to 800,000 distinct CDR3 sequences, less than 20% of which are singletons. The data were taken from a study of response to subunit inactivated influenza vaccine. Whole-study findings and limits: The authors proposed limited new T cell recruitment per seasonal influenza vaccination.

This sample comprised PBMCs from blood, obtained approximately 5 days after vaccination. The source of this sequence is a man aged 50-60 years who received an inactivated influenza vaccine. This rearrangement joins TRBV20-1 to TRBJ1-1, with D possibly being TRBD1 (5 bases). CDR3 in amino acids: CSARVRARGEAFF. The CDR3 DNA reads as TGCAGTGCTAGAGTCAGGGCCCGGGGTGAAGCTTTCTTT.